The clone carrying this TCR beta chain was found many times. The data belong to a study of low-dose radiotherapy and immunotherapy resistance in tumors. First-strand cDNA used TRAV- and TRBV-specific primers, covering alpha and beta chains. A 20-cycle PCR with a constant-region primer and V-primer adapter amplified TCRs. TCRdb re-called the reads through MiXCR, storing one row per CDR3 protein. The repertoire has approximately 100,000 distinct CDR3 sequences, roughly 20% of them found once; the top ten carry over 3.5%. In germline, CDR1 is SEHNR, CDR2 FQNEAQ (reference sequence). The V gene lost 5 bases and the J gene lost 3 bases, with 10 bases spanning the gap. The CDR3 totals 14 residues. Regarding time point: after trial treatment. Regarding treatment: LDRT plus nivolumab, ipilimumab, low-dose cyclophosphamide and aspirin (RACIN trial).

The chain joins TRBV7-9 to TRBJ1-4; D is unclear. Sequenced material: PBMCs, taken after low-dose radiotherapy plus immunotherapy. The TCR was taken from a male donor with prostate cancer. In nucleotides, the CDR3 is TGTGCCAGCAGCCCGGTTGGGGCTAATGAAAAACTGTTTTTT. Translation gives CASSPVGANEKLFF.